This entry lists 10 T cell receptor beta chains sequenced from one sample in a study of cytomegalovirus exposure and HLA in healthy donors. Sequencing was performed with immunoSEQ multiplex PCR; in TCRdb, only in-frame clones are kept and a portion is missing. This table holds over 85,000 clones, almost 85% found once. What was sequenced was PBMCs. The receptors here all came from a woman under 30 in good health and CMV-seropositive.

The V and J genes are TRBV4-2 and TRBJ1-4; D may be TRBD1 (6 bases). CDR1 LGHNA and CDR2 YNFKEQ come from the germline V gene. The V end was cut by 2 bases, the J end by 7 bases, with 26 bases between. The CDR3 loop spans 19 amino acids. In nucleotides, the CDR3 is TGTGCCAGCAGCCAAAGCCCGCCGGGCCCTGAAGGGGGTCCTGAAAAACTGTTTTTT. Its protein is CASSQSPPGPEGGPEKLFF.

The chain joins TRBV9 to TRBJ1-1; TRBD1 might be the D (6 bases). Looked up from germline, CDR1 is SGDLS and CDR2 is YYNGEE. V shed 3 bases and J shed 2 bases, with 8 bases lying between them. The CDR3 runs to 13 residues. The CDR3 reads CASSADSNTEAFF. The CDR3 coding sequence is TGTGCCAGCAGCGCGGACAGTAACACTGAAGCTTTCTTT.

CDR3 protein: CASSPEWRGYGYTF. The CDR3 nucleotides are TGTGCCAGCAGCCCAGAGTGGAGGGGATACGGCTACACCTTC. The V and J genes are TRBV5-6 and TRBJ1-2, with a weak D call TRBD1 (5 bases). V gave up 4 bases and J gave up 8 bases, with 18 bases separating them. CDR1 and CDR2 (germline): SGHDT, YYEEEE. This CDR3 has 14 amino acids. Full variable domain (missing parts from reference TRBV5-6 and TRBJ1-2): DAGVTQSPTHLIKTRGQQVTLRCSPKSGHDTVSWYQQALGQGPQFIFQYYEEEERQRGNFPDRFSGHQFPNYSSELNVNALLLGDSALYLCASSPEWRGYGYTFGSGTRLTVV.

The chain employs TRBV4-1 and TRBJ2-1; 7 bases are a match to TRBD2. In germline, CDR1 is MGHRA, CDR2 YSYEKL. The CDR3 contains 16 residues. Trimming took 1 base from V and 2 from J; bases not matched to a gene: 5. CDR3 residues: CASSQAGTTTYNEQFF. DNA of the CDR3: TGCGCCAGCAGCCAAGCTGGGACTACCACCTACAATGAGCAGTTCTTC.

This chain uses TRBV2 with TRBJ2-5, with D tentatively TRBD2 (5 bases). Germline CDR1 reads SNHLY; CDR2 reads FYNNEI. Trimming took off 7 bases at V and 4 bases at J, with 10 bases between the two ends. The length of the CDR3 is 12 residues. This chain's CDR3 is CASKGEGETQYF. CDR3 DNA: TGTGCCAGCAAGGGTGAGGGAGAGACCCAGTACTTC.

This clone showed up just once. The rearrangement joins TRBV10-3 to TRBJ2-1; D might be TRBD2 (7 bases). The CDR3 runs 16 residues. Germline V lookup: CDR1 ENHRY, CDR2 SYGVKD. Deletions cut 8 bases from V and 6 bases from J, with 23 bases between. The CDR3 reads CAISFGGAHLGNEQFF. The CDR3 region has the DNA TGTGCCATCTCGTTTGGGGGGGCCCACTTGGGCAATGAGCAGTTCTTC.

The rearrangement uses TRBV30 and TRBJ1-5, with D possibly TRBD1 on 6 matching bases. The CDR3 length is 14 residues. CDR1 is GTSNPN and CDR2 is SVGIG in the germline V gene (reference sequence). V lost 5 bases and J lost 4, with 15 bases in between. The CDR3 region is CAWGGGLRNQPQHF. In nucleotides, the CDR3 is TGTGCCTGGGGCGGGGGGCTTCGGAATCAGCCCCAGCATTTT.

The chain is built from TRBV27 and TRBJ1-1; D gene uncertain. V was shortened by 3 bases and J by 0 bases, with 8 bases between the two germline ends. The CDR3 totals 14 residues. The germline gives CDR1 MNHEY, CDR2 SMNVEV (reference sequence). CDR3: CASSFSGVNTEAFF. CDR3 sequence (DNA): TGTGCCAGCAGTTTCAGTGGAGTGAACACTGAAGCTTTCTTT.

The chain uses TRBV9 and TRBJ1-4, with D possibly TRBD1 on 5 matching bases. V lost 0 bases to trimming and J lost 7 bases, with 10 bases between them. Germline loops: CDR1 SGDLS, CDR2 YYNGEE. The CDR3 is made up of 14 amino acids. Here the CDR3 reads CASSVAGFSEKLFF. The DNA of the CDR3 is TGTGCCAGCAGCGTAGCAGGGTTCAGTGAAAAACTGTTTTTT.

The chain recombines TRBV7-2 with TRBJ1-1; TRBD1 aligns across 7 bases. The CDR3 totals 15 residues. V dropped 3 bases and J dropped 3; count of bases not matched to a gene: 7. CDR1 and CDR2 (germline): SGHTA, FQGNSA. In nucleotides, the CDR3 is TGTGCCAGCAGCTTTTCAGGGGGGTTCGACACTGAAGCTTTCTTT. As protein: CASSFSGGFDTEAFF.